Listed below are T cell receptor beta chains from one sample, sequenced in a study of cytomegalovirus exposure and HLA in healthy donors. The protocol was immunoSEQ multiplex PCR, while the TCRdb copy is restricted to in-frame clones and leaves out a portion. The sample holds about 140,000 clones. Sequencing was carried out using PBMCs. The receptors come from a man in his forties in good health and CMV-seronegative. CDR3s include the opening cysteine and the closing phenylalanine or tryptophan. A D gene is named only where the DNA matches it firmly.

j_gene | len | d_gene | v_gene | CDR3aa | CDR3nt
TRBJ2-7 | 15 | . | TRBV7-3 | CASSFKGWGSYEQYF | TGTGCCAGCAGTTTCAAGGGGTGGGGCTCCTACGAGCAGTACTTC
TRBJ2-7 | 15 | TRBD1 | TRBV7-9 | CASSGPTGGFYEQYF | TGTGCCAGCAGCGGACCGACAGGGGGTTTCTACGAGCAGTACTTC
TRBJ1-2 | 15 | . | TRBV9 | CASSVGSHSGYGYTF | TGTGCCAGCAGCGTAGGGTCCCACAGCGGCTATGGCTACACCTTC
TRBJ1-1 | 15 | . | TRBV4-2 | CASSQGDTMNTEAFF | TGTGCCAGCAGCCAGGGGGACACCATGAACACTGAAGCTTTCTTT
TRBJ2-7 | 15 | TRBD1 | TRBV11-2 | CASSMGQGFSYEQYF | TGTGCCAGCAGCATGGGACAGGGGTTTTCCTACGAGCAGTACTTC
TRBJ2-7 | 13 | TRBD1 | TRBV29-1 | CSVRDRGPYEQYF | TGCAGCGTGAGAGACAGGGGCCCCTACGAGCAGTACTTC
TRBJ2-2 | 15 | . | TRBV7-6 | CASSLGRSISGELFF | TGTGCCAGCAGCTTAGGGCGGAGCATCTCCGGGGAGCTGTTTTTT
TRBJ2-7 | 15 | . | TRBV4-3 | CASSQGKGFSYEQYF | TGCGCCAGCAGCCAAGGCAAGGGGTTCTCCTACGAGCAGTACTTC
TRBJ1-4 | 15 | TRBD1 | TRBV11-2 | CASSLDGRGSEKLFF | TGTGCCAGCAGCTTAGACGGCAGGGGGAGTGAAAAACTGTTTTTT
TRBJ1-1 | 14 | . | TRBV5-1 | CASSPRQGNTEAFF | TGCGCCAGCAGCCCCAGGCAGGGTAACACTGAAGCTTTCTTT
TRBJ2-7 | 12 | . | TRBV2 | CASSGGDYEQYF | TGTGCCAGCAGTGGGGGGGACTACGAGCAGTACTTC
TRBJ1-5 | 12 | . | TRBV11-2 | CASSLAGQPQHF | TGTGCCAGCAGCTTAGCAGGACAGCCCCAGCATTTT
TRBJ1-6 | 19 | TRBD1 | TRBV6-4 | CASKSPTLDRASANSPLHF | TGTGCCAGCAAAAGCCCCACCCTGGACAGGGCAAGTGCCAATTCACCCCTCCACTTT
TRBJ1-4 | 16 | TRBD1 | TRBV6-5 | CASSFNRGTTNEKLFF | TGTGCCAGCAGTTTCAACAGGGGGACGACTAATGAAAAACTGTTTTTT
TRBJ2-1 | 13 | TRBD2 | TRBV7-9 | CASLAGGYNEQFF | TGTGCCAGCCTAGCGGGGGGGTACAATGAGCAGTTCTTC
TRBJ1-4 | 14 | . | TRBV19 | CASRKTGVHEKLFF | TGTGCCAGTAGGAAGACAGGTGTTCACGAAAAACTGTTTTTT
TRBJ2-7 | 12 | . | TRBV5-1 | CASRDSSYEQYF | TGCGCCAGCAGAGACAGCTCCTACGAGCAGTACTTC
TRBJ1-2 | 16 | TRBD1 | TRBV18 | CASSGGSTGGLKGYTF | TGTGCCAGCTCAGGCGGATCCACAGGGGGCCTTAAAGGCTACACCTTC
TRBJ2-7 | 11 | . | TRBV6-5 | CASVRGHEQYF | TGTGCCAGCGTCAGGGGACACGAGCAGTACTTC
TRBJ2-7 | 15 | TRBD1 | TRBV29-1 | CSATGTGVSTYEQYF | TGCAGCGCTACCGGGACAGGGGTCTCTACCTACGAGCAGTACTTC
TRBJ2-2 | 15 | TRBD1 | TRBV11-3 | CASSPYRGNTGELFF | TGTGCCAGCAGCCCGTACAGGGGGAACACCGGGGAGCTGTTTTTT
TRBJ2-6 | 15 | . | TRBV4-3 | CASSQGGSGANVLTF | TGCGCCAGCAGCCAAGGAGGATCTGGGGCCAACGTCCTGACTTTC
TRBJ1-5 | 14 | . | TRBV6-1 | CASTAGLWNQPQHF | TGTGCCAGCACCGCCGGGTTATGGAATCAGCCCCAGCATTTT
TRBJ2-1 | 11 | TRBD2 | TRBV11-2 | CAVGRVNEQFF | TGTGCCGTGGGGAGGGTCAATGAGCAGTTCTTC
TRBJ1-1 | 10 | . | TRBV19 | CASCGTEAFF | TGTGCCAGTTGCGGGACTGAAGCTTTCTTT
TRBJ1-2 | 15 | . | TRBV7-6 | CASSPRDTTNYGYTF | TGTGCCAGCAGCCCTAGGGACACTACCAACTATGGCTACACCTTC
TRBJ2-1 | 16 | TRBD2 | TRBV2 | CASSELGLASRDEQFF | TGTGCCAGCAGTGAATTGGGACTAGCGTCAAGGGATGAGCAGTTCTTC
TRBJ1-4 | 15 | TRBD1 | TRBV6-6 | CASGQGVATNEKLFF | TGTGCCAGCGGACAGGGGGTTGCAACTAATGAAAAACTGTTTTTT